This entry lists 31 T cell receptor beta chains sequenced from one sample in a study of cytomegalovirus exposure and HLA in healthy donors. Sequenced by immunoSEQ multiplex PCR; TCRdb stores in-frame clones only, minus some. The sample includes 92,000 or so clones, 96% of them seen just once. Material for sequencing was PBMCs. These receptors were collected from a young man in good health and CMV-seronegative.

This clone was counted a single time. This sequence joins TRBV6-5 and TRBJ2-1, with D possibly TRBD2 on 5 matching bases. From germline, CDR1 is MNHEY and CDR2 SVGAGI. Trimming took 4 bases from V and 4 from J, leaving 14 bases between them. The CDR3 has 15 amino acids. This CDR3 is CASSSTGVGYNEQFF. DNA of the CDR3: TGTGCCAGCAGTTCGACCGGGGTGGGATACAATGAGCAGTTCTTC.

This clone was picked up a small number of times. The chain couples TRBV5-1 to TRBJ2-7; D unresolved. The CDR3 has 10 residues. Trimming took 4 bases from V and 3 from J, leaving 2 bases between them. Per germline, CDR1 SGHRS and CDR2 YFSETQ. The CDR3 DNA is TGCGCCAGCAGCCTCTACGAGCAGTACTTC. Amino acid sequence: CASSLYEQYF.

J is TRBJ2-7 and V is TRBV28; 15 positions match TRBD2. The CDR3 sequence is 17 residues long. Germline assignment: CDR1 MDHEN and CDR2 SYDVKM. V dropped 4 bases and J dropped 4; count of bases not matched to a gene: 8. The CDR3 DNA is TGTGCCAGCAGTTCATCGGGACTAGCGGGAGGAGGTTACGAGCAGTACGTC. Its translation is CASSSSGLAGGGYEQYV.

This CDR3 reads CASSLPASGKNEQFF. For the CDR3, the DNA is TGTGCCAGCAGCCTTCCGGCTAGCGGGAAAAATGAGCAGTTCTTC. The J gene is TRBJ2-1, the V gene TRBV6-5, with 9 bases that match TRBD2. V shed 6 bases, J shed 7 bases, and the junction held 10 bases outside the gene matches. The CDR3 is made up of 15 amino acids. In germline, CDR1 is MNHEY, CDR2 SVGAGI.

This clone was detected only once. The chain uses TRBV6-1 and TRBJ2-7, with 10 bases aligning to TRBD1. Per the germline V gene, CDR1 is MNHNS and CDR2 is SASEGT. Unmatched junction bases numbered 8, after V lost 5 bases and J lost 4 bases. The CDR3 is 15 amino acids. CDR3 sequence: CASSTRDRGLYEQYF. The CDR3 nucleotides read TGTGCCAGCAGTACCCGGGACAGGGGCCTTTACGAGCAGTACTTC.

The chain carries TRBV7-2 and TRBJ2-5; 13 bases line up with TRBD2. V gave up 1 base and J gave up 5 bases; unmatched junction bases: 4. CDR3 length: 16 residues. Germline V CDR1 and CDR2: SGHTA, FQGNSA. For the CDR3, the DNA is TGTGCCAGCAGCTTAGGACTAGCGGGAGGTTGGGAGACCCAGTACTTC. Protein: CASSLGLAGGWETQYF.

This chain connects TRBV6-1 to TRBJ1-1; D unclear. The germline CDR1 and CDR2 sequences are MNHNS and SASEGT. V was pared by 4 bases and J by 4 bases, with 16 bases between. CDR3 length equals 15 residues. This CDR3 is CASSAVLGEGTEAFF. DNA of the CDR3: TGTGCCAGCAGTGCCGTTCTGGGCGAGGGCACTGAAGCTTTCTTT.

The chain has TRBV6-1 and TRBJ2-7, with D perhaps TRBD2 (5 bases). CDR3 length: 15 residues. With 6 bases removed from V and 0 bases from J, the gap between germline ends came to 15 bases. CDR1 and CDR2 from the germline V gene are MNHNS and SASEGT. The CDR3 protein is CASSAGLLSSYEQYF. CDR3 DNA sequence: TGTGCCAGCAGCGCAGGACTCCTTAGCTCCTACGAGCAGTACTTC.

This clone has just one count. The chain uses TRBV5-4 and TRBJ2-7, with a tentative D call TRBD2 (7 bases). The CDR3 contains 13 residues. CDR1 and CDR2 (germline): SGHNT, YYREEE (reference sequence). CDR3 DNA: TGTGCAGGGGGGGTAGTAGGGAGCTACGAGCAGTACTTC. It codes for CAGGVVGSYEQYF.

This chain links TRBV2 with TRBJ2-3, with TRBD2 matching 7 bases. This CDR3 has 17 residues. J lost 2 bases, V lost 6 bases, and 14 bases had no gene match. From germline, CDR1 is SNHLY and CDR2 FYNNEI. DNA of the CDR3: TGTGCCAGCAGAGCGGGCTCGGGGGAGGGCAACACAGATACGCAGTATTTT. Its protein is CASRAGSGEGNTDTQYF.

The gene calls are TRBV19 and TRBJ1-5; a possible D gene is TRBD1 (5 bases). CDR1 and CDR2 (germline): LNHDA, SQIVND (reference sequence). With 1 base removed from V and 6 bases from J, the gap between germline ends came to 13 bases. The CDR3 consists of 15 residues. DNA for the CDR3: TGTGCCAGTAGTATAGTCGGCAGGGAGGGTCAGCCCCAGCATTTT. Translated: CASSIVGREGQPQHF.

This clone was observed a single time. V usage is TRBV6-4 and J usage is TRBJ2-7; the D gene is possibly TRBD2 (5 bases). The CDR3 extends over 16 amino acids. V lost 7 bases to trimming and J lost 6 bases, with 25 bases between them. From germline, CDR1 is MRHNA and CDR2 SNTAGT. The CDR3 nucleotides are TGTGCCAGCAACGGCGGGCCTGGCGGAATATTTTGCGAGCAGTACGTC. Translation gives CASNGGPGGIFCEQYV.

The chain combines TRBV5-1 with TRBJ2-7, with D hard to call. The CDR3 length is 14 residues. Germline V gene data show CDR1 as SGHRS and CDR2 as YFSETQ. Trimming left V 2 bases short and J 3 bases short, with 12 bases between. The CDR3 nucleotides are TGCGCCAGCAGCTTTAATGGTGTGGGCTACGAGCAGTACGTC. The encoded protein is CASSFNGVGYEQYV.

CDR3 bases: TGCGCCAGCAGCCGGAGACAGGACGGCCAAGAGACCCAGTACTTC. It translates to CASSRRQDGQETQYF. The J gene is TRBJ2-5, the V gene TRBV5-1, with D tentatively TRBD1 (6 bases). The CDR3 extends over 15 amino acids. V lost 4 bases, J lost 1 base, and 14 bases lay in between. CDR1 and CDR2 (germline): SGHRS, YFSETQ.

This chain uses TRBV2 with TRBJ2-7; D perhaps matches TRBD2 (6 bases). CDR1 is SNHLY and CDR2 is FYNNEI in the germline V gene. V lost 6 bases and J 1 base, leaving 16 bases between the germline ends. CDR3 length equals 15 residues. The CDR3 region has the DNA TGTGCCAGCAGGAGGGACTCGGGGTCTTCCTACGAGCAGTACTTC. Protein sequence: CASRRDSGSSYEQYF. The full variable domain, with the rest looked up from reference TRBV2 and TRBJ2-7, is EPEVTQTPSHQVTQMGQEVILRCVPISNHLYFYWYRQILGQKVEFLVSFYNNEISEKSEIFDDQFSVERPDGSNFTLKIRSTKLEDSAMYFCASRRDSGSSYEQYFGPGTRLTVT.

The rearrangement joins TRBV5-3 to TRBJ2-7; 7 positions agree with TRBD1. TRBV5-3 is reported as an ORF; its role is uncertain. The J segment lost 3 bases and the V segment lost 0 bases, leaving 3 bases of the junction unmatched. The CDR3 has 14 residues. Here the CDR3 DNA reads TGTGCCAGAAGCTTGGCGACAGGGAGCTACGAGCAGTACGTC. As protein: CARSLATGSYEQYV.

This clone was found once. The rearrangement uses TRBV27 and TRBJ1-5; 7 nucleotides align to TRBD1. The length of the CDR3 is 14 residues. With V trimmed by 5 bases and J by 3 bases, 4 bases remained unmatched. Germline V gene lookup returns CDR1 MNHEY and CDR2 SMNVEV (reference sequence). The CDR3 reads CASSPGTDNQPQHF. As DNA, the CDR3 is TGTGCCAGCAGTCCAGGGACAGACAATCAGCCCCAGCATTTT.

This sequence joins TRBV10-3 and TRBJ2-1; D unresolved. The V end was cut by 6 bases, the J end by 6 bases, with 12 bases between. The CDR3 sequence is 13 residues long. In germline, CDR1 is ENHRY, CDR2 SYGVKD. The CDR3 sequence is CAIRESSGNEQFF. The DNA for the CDR3 is TGTGCCATCAGGGAGAGTAGTGGCAATGAGCAGTTCTTC.

CDR3 nucleotide sequence: TGTGCCAGCAGCCCTGGCGGCAGCGCTCTGTCCTACAATGAGCAGTTCTTC. Translation: CASSPGGSALSYNEQFF. The rearrangement links TRBV5-4 to TRBJ2-1; D remains ambiguous. CDR1 SGHNT and CDR2 YYREEE come from the germline V gene (reference sequence). The CDR3 covers 17 residues. V lost 4 bases to trimming and J lost 1 base, with 18 bases between them.

The chain has TRBV14 and TRBJ2-1; D may be TRBD2 (6 bases). CDR1 is SGHDN, CDR2 FVKESK, per germline. Trimming left V 4 bases short and J 4 bases short, with 11 bases between. This CDR3 comprises 14 residues. The CDR3: CASSRRELYNEQFF. CDR3 DNA: TGTGCCAGCAGCCGCCGGGAGTTGTACAATGAGCAGTTCTTC.

A single count supports this clone. The V call is TRBV7-9, the J call TRBJ2-3; TRBD1 is a possible D gene (5 bases). V was pared by 5 bases and J by 3 bases, with 12 bases between. This CDR3 comprises 14 residues. Germline CDR1 reads SEHNR; CDR2 reads FQNEAQ (reference sequence). The CDR3 DNA sequence: TGTGCCAGCAGCCCAGGGTTAAGTACAGATACGCAGTATTTT. It yields the protein CASSPGLSTDTQYF.

V gene TRBV5-1 combines with J gene TRBJ2-3; TRBD2 matches at 13 bases. The CDR3 runs 17 residues. Germline CDR1 reads SGHRS; CDR2 reads YFSETQ. Losses at the gene ends were 0 bases for V and 4 bases for J; bases not matched to a gene: 5. The CDR3 DNA is TGCGCCAGCAGCTTGGGGGGACTAGCGGGATTGGCAGATACGCAGTATTTT. Translated, it gives CASSLGGLAGLADTQYF.

The V and J genes are TRBV6-5 and TRBJ2-7, with D perhaps TRBD1 (5 bases). Trimming left V 8 bases short and J 2 bases short, with 13 bases between. CDR1 is MNHEY, CDR2 SVGAGI, per germline. This CDR3 is 13 amino acids long. The CDR3 spells CASGFGHTYEQYF. In DNA, the CDR3 is TGTGCCAGCGGCTTCGGACACACCTACGAGCAGTACTTC.

The CDR3 bases are TGTGCCAGTACGGAGGGACCGGCCTCTGGAAACACCATATATTTT. Translated, it gives CASTEGPASGNTIYF. The rearrangement uses TRBV19 and TRBJ1-3; TRBD1 is a possible D gene (5 bases). V was trimmed by 7 bases and J by 0 bases, leaving 13 bases between them. From germline, CDR1 is LNHDA and CDR2 SQIVND (reference sequence). This CDR3 is 15 amino acids long.

J is TRBJ2-2 and V is TRBV5-4, with TRBD1 as a possible D gene (6 bases). Germline V CDR1 and CDR2: SGHNT, YYREEE (reference sequence). The CDR3 is made up of 16 amino acids. V lost 2 bases to trimming and J lost 0 bases, with 11 bases between them. The CDR3 region is CASSLRQAPNTGELFF. DNA of the CDR3: TGTGCCAGCAGCTTACGACAGGCGCCGAACACCGGGGAGCTGTTTTTT.

The chain joins TRBV12-2 to TRBJ1-4; the table assigns TRBD1, which was not confirmed against the DNA. TRBV12-2 represents a pseudogene. The CDR3 extends over 15 amino acids. This chain's CDR3 is CASRLALWQGEKLFF. In DNA, the CDR3 is TGTGCAAGTCGCTTAGCGCTTTGGCAGGGGGAAAAACTGTTTTTT.

The chain has TRBV27 and TRBJ1-4; a possible D gene is TRBD1 (6 bases). V was trimmed by 4 bases and J by 7 bases, leaving 13 bases between them. The CDR3 is 14 residues long. Germline V gene data show CDR1 as MNHEY and CDR2 as SMNVEV (reference sequence). CDR3 loop: CASSYQGTGEKLFF. DNA for the CDR3: TGTGCCAGCAGTTACCAGGGGACGGGTGAAAAACTGTTTTTT.

The CDR3 spells CASSPGTGDTGELFF. The CDR3 region has the DNA TGTGCCAGCAGTCCTGGGACAGGGGACACCGGGGAGCTGTTTTTT. V usage is TRBV6-4 and J usage is TRBJ2-2, with 10 positions matching TRBD1. The CDR3 is made up of 15 amino acids. Germline loops: CDR1 MRHNA, CDR2 SNTAGT. The J segment lost 3 bases and the V segment lost 5 bases, leaving 3 bases of the junction unmatched.

CDR3: CASVKGEINYGYTF. Here the CDR3 DNA reads TGTGCCAGCGTCAAGGGAGAAATAAACTATGGCTACACCTTC. The chain links TRBV6-6 to TRBJ1-2; no definite D call. CDR1 is MNHNY and CDR2 is SVGAGI in the germline V gene (reference sequence). This CDR3 region has 14 residues. Trimming pared 8 bases from V and 2 bases from J, leaving 15 bases between.

V usage is TRBV19 and J usage is TRBJ1-5; a weak D match, TRBD1 (5 bases). The V end was cut by 3 bases, the J end by 6 bases, with 15 bases between. Germline loops: CDR1 LNHDA, CDR2 SQIVND (reference sequence). The CDR3 runs to 15 residues. Here the CDR3 DNA reads TGTGCCAGTAGTATGGGTGGTCAGGGAATTCAGCCCCAGCATTTT. Its translation: CASSMGGQGIQPQHF.

CDR3 in DNA: TGCGCCAGCAGCTTGGGACTAGCGGTCCAGACTAGCACAGATACGCAGTATTTT. It yields the protein CASSLGLAVQTSTDTQYF. The chain combines TRBV5-1 with TRBJ2-3; TRBD2 agrees at 9 bases. In germline, CDR1 is SGHRS, CDR2 YFSETQ. This CDR3 has 18 residues. V lost 0 bases, J lost 0 bases, and 8 bases stayed unmatched. The full variable domain, its missing parts supplied by reference TRBV5-1 and TRBJ2-3, is KAGVTQTPRYLIKTRGQQVTLSCSPISGHRSVSWYQQTPGQGLQFLFEYFSETQRNKGNFPGRFSGRQFSNSRSEMNVSTLELGDSALYLCASSLGLAVQTSTDTQYFGPGTRLTVL.